The rows below give T cell receptor beta chains drawn from one sample of a study of neurological immune-mediated disorders. TCRdb processed the 5' RACE reads anew with MiXCR; each CDR3 protein has one entry. The sample gives 50,000 to 75,000 distinct CDR3 sequences, about 13% of which show up once; roughly a tenth is in the top ten. Sequenced: PBMCs. The receptors shown here come from a woman aged 60 to 75 with HTLV-1-associated myelopathy (HAM/TSP). The CDR3 runs from the conserved cysteine through the conserved F or W. The D gene is left open where the match is weak. A row's size may be missing; if present it is once, few, many or a size class.

>TRBV6-6|many|NA|TRBJ1-2
TGTGCCAGCAGTTACTCAACAGGCTATGGCTACACCTTC
CASSYSTGYGYTF
>TRBV29-1|many|NA|TRBJ2-5
TGCAGCGCCCGATCGGGGGCAGAGACCCAGTACTTC
CSARSGAETQYF
>TRBV28|many|NA|TRBJ1-1
TGTGCCAGCAGCCCAATTACGACAGGCCCGATTGAAGCTTTCTTT
CASSPITTGPIEAFF
>TRBV10-3|many|TRBD2|TRBJ2-1
TGTGCCATCAGTGATGGCGGGTTCCTAGCGGGAGGGGGCTCCTACAATGAGCAGTTCTTC
CAISDGGFLAGGGSYNEQFF
>TRBV29-1|many|NA|TRBJ2-3
TGCAGCGTTTCCCGTGGGACAGATACGCAGTATTTT
CSVSRGTDTQYF
>TRBV5-1|many|TRBD1|TRBJ2-5
TGCGCCAGCAGCTTGGCCGGGACAGGGTTAGTAGAGACCCAGTACTTC
CASSLAGTGLVETQYF
>TRBV10-3|many|NA|TRBJ1-1
TGTGCCATCAGTGGACAGTTGAACACTGAAGCTTTCTTT
CAISGQLNTEAFF
>TRBV27|NA|NA|TRBJ2-7
TGTGCCAGCAGTTTATGGACTCCACCTAGGGAGCAGTACTTC
CASSLWTPPREQYF
>TRBV20-1|many|NA|TRBJ2-1
TGCAGTGCGGAAGATAGCATTCTTGAGCAGTTCTTC
CSAEDSILEQFF
>TRBV5-1|many|TRBD2|TRBJ2-1
TGCGCCAGCAGCGGAGCGGGAAACAATGAGCAGTTCTTC
CASSGAGNNEQFF
>TRBV18|few|NA|TRBJ1-5
TGTGCCAGCTCAATGGATATGGGGCAGGGTCAGCCCCAGCATTTT
CASSMDMGQGQPQHF
>TRBV5-1|many|NA|TRBJ1-1
TGCGCCAGCAGCTTGGGTCAGACTTGGACTGAAGCTTTCTTT
CASSLGQTWTEAFF
>TRBV20-1|many|TRBD2|TRBJ2-3
TGCAGTGCTAGGCCCGGGGCGGGAGATCGGAGCACAGATACGCAGTATTTT
CSARPGAGDRSTDTQYF
>TRBV18|NA|NA|TRBJ1-1
TGTGCCAGCTCAAGCCTGGACGACACTGAAGCTTTCTTT
CASSSLDDTEAFF
>TRBV5-1|many|TRBD2|TRBJ2-1
TGCGCCAGCAGGGATTGGGGCGGGGGTCACAATGAGCAGTTCTTC
CASRDWGGGHNEQFF
>TRBV27|NA|NA|TRBJ1-2
TGTGCCAGCCCCGGGTGGTATTATAACTATGGCTACACCTTC
CASPGWYYNYGYTF
>TRBV20-1|many|NA|TRBJ1-3
TGCAGTGCTAGACGGGTTTCTGGAAACACCATATATTTT
CSARRVSGNTIYF
>TRBV15|many|NA|TRBJ1-2
TGTGCCACCAGCAGAGAAGACAGGAAGGGTTATGGCTACACCTTC
CATSREDRKGYGYTF
>TRBV29-1|many|TRBD1|TRBJ2-1
TGCAGCGTGGACAGGGGGAGGACCAGCAATGAGCAGTTCTTC
CSVDRGRTSNEQFF
>TRBV5-1|many|NA|TRBJ1-1
TGCGCCAGCAGGACCGAGATGAACACTGAAGCTTTCTTT
CASRTEMNTEAFF
>TRBV7-2|many|TRBD2|TRBJ2-7
TGTGCCAGCAGACTAGCGGGAGGGCCTCCGGGAAACGAGCAGTACTTC
CASRLAGGPPGNEQYF
>TRBV21-1|many|NA|TRBJ2-1
TGTGCCAGCAGACCCGGAGGGGGAACCTACAATGAGCAGTTCTTC
CASRPGGGTYNEQFF
>TRBV12-3/TRBV12-4|few|NA|TRBJ2-6
TGTGCCAGCAGGGGGCCCGGTTTTTCCCCTGGGGCCAACGTCCTGACTTTC
CASRGPGFSPGANVLTF
>TRBV14|many|NA|TRBJ2-1
TGTGCCAGCAGCCAAGAAAGGCGGTATGAGCAGTTCTTC
CASSQERRYEQFF
>TRBV20-1|many|NA|TRBJ1-2
TGCAGTGCTTCGGACGGTACTAACTATGGCTACACCTTC
CSASDGTNYGYTF
>TRBV7-9|many|TRBD1|TRBJ2-7
TGTGCCAGCAGCTTAGACAGGGGGTACGAGCAGTACTTC
CASSLDRGYEQYF
>TRBV12-3/TRBV12-4|many|TRBD2|TRBJ2-5
TGTGCCAGCAGTTTACACGCGGGAGGGAGACAAGAGACCCAGTACTTC
CASSLHAGGRQETQYF
>TRBV5-1|many|TRBD2|TRBJ2-7
TGCGCCAGCAGTCTCGGACTAGCGCGCTACGAGCAGTACTTC
CASSLGLARYEQYF
>TRBV5-5|NA|TRBD2|TRBJ2-5
TGTGCCAGCAGCTCGGGACTAGCGGGAGGTCAAGAGACCCAGTACTTC
CASSSGLAGGQETQYF
>TRBV5-1|once|TRBD1|TRBJ1-5
TGCGCCAGCAGCTTGGGACAGGGCGGCAATCAGCCCAAGCATTTT
CASSLGQGGNQPKHF
>TRBV12-3/TRBV12-4|many|NA|TRBJ2-1
TGTGCCAGCAGTCCCGACAGAGACAATGAGCAGTTCTTC
CASSPDRDNEQFF
>TRBV27|many|TRBD2|TRBJ2-1
TGTGCCAGCACCGTGTCAGGGAGGGTCTCCTACAATGAGCAGTTCTTC
CASTVSGRVSYNEQFF
>TRBV3-1|many|TRBD1|TRBJ2-2
TGTGCCAGCAGCCTACAGGGGGGAACCGGGGAGCTGTTTTTT
CASSLQGGTGELFF
>TRBV29-1|many|NA|TRBJ2-7
TGCAGCGTTGGTCCCAGGGAGAGCTCCTACGAGCAGTACTTC
CSVGPRESSYEQYF
>TRBV9|NA|TRBD2|TRBJ2-1
TGTGCCAGCAGCTTGGTCGGGAGGCCCTATCATGAGCAGTTCTTC
CASSLVGRPYHEQFF
>TRBV6-5|many|TRBD1|TRBJ2-7
TGTGCCAGCAGCACAACCGGGACAGGGGTTTACGAGCAGTACTTC
CASSTTGTGVYEQYF
>TRBV5-1|many|NA|TRBJ2-3
TGCGCCACCGGGGGTGGCTACCGCACAGATACGCAGTATTTT
CATGGGYRTDTQYF
>TRBV29-1|many|NA|TRBJ1-2
TGCAGCGCCCAAGGCCCGACTGACTATGGCTACACCTTC
CSAQGPTDYGYTF
>TRBV6-5|many|NA|TRBJ1-3
TGTGCCAGCTCTGAGAGAACCCCTGGAAACACCATATATTTT
CASSERTPGNTIYF
>TRBV4-1|NA|TRBD2|TRBJ2-1
TGCGCCAGCGGCCAATGGACTAGCGGGGTCTATGAGCAGTTCTTC
CASGQWTSGVYEQFF
>TRBV24-1|many|TRBD1|TRBJ2-1
TGTGCCACCAGTGATGCAGGGGGCAACAATGAGCAGTTCTTC
CATSDAGGNNEQFF
>TRBV9|many|NA|TRBJ2-1
TGTGCCAGCAGCGTGGGAGACACCTACAATGAGCAGTTCTTC
CASSVGDTYNEQFF
>TRBV6-1|many|TRBD1|TRBJ1-5
TGTGCCAGCAGTGAAGGGACAGGGGTGAGCAATCAGCCCCAGCATTTT
CASSEGTGVSNQPQHF
>TRBV6-5|many|TRBD1|TRBJ2-7
TGTGCCAGCAGTACCGGGACAGGGGTCTACGAGCAGTACTTC
CASSTGTGVYEQYF
>TRBV6-1|medium-sized|NA|TRBJ1-4
TGTGCCAGCAGTGAGCAGAACGGTGAAAAACTGTTTTTT
CASSEQNGEKLFF
>TRBV7-9|many|NA|TRBJ1-6
TGTGCCAGCAGCCCATCGGGACCCCTCCACTTT
CASSPSGPLHF